This TCR beta chain was sequenced in a study of blood T cell repertoires in COVID-19. Study summary: The study drew acute and convalescent COVID-19 samples from the United States, Italy and Spain. In each case, the material was cDNA or gDNA derived from T cells, B-cell-depleted T cells, or PBMCs.

This clone has just a few counts. Per the study methods: It was from reference gene primer amplification that nucleated cell counts were estimated. The protocol was immunoSEQ multiplex PCR, while the TCRdb copy is restricted to in-frame clones and leaves out a portion. The V and J calls and clone size were taken over from that table, and D and trimming were inferred from the DNA. Of about 60,000 clones listed, under 90% are singletons. The CDR3 contains 17 residues. V shed 2 bases, J shed 0 bases, and the junction held 1 base outside the gene matches. Germline values: CDR1 LGHDT, CDR2 YNNKEL (reference sequence).

The sequencing sample was made of peripheral blood. This receptor was obtained from a human donor in a cohort sampled during active COVID-19. This chain joins TRBV3-1 (or the pseudogene TRBV3-2) and TRBJ1-6; 10 bases line up with TRBD1. The CDR3 nucleotides are TGTGCCAGCAGCCAACGGACAGGGGGCTCCTATAATTCACCCCTCCACTTT. It encodes CASSQRTGGSYNSPLHF.